Below, one TCR beta chain is given with its context. Data came from immunoSEQ multiplex PCR; TCRdb stores just in-frame clones and leaves some out. The sample lists 950,000 to 1,300,000 clones, 60% to 80% seen once, with roughly 1.5% in the top ten. The entry originates in a study of shared clonotypes between healthy human individuals. Germline V gene lookup returns CDR1 SNHLY and CDR2 FYNNEI. Trimming pared 7 bases from V and 1 base from J, leaving 13 bases between. This CDR3 has 14 residues. The gene calls are TRBV2 and TRBJ1-2; a weak D match, TRBD1 (6 bases). The sequenced sample was memory CD4+ T cells sorted from blood. Subset indicated: CD45RA-negative fraction. This clonotype was obtained from a man aged 18 to 35 in good health. The CDR3 sequence is CASNTGQSNYGYTF. The CDR3, as DNA: TGTGCCAGCAATACAGGACAGAGTAACTATGGCTACACCTTC.